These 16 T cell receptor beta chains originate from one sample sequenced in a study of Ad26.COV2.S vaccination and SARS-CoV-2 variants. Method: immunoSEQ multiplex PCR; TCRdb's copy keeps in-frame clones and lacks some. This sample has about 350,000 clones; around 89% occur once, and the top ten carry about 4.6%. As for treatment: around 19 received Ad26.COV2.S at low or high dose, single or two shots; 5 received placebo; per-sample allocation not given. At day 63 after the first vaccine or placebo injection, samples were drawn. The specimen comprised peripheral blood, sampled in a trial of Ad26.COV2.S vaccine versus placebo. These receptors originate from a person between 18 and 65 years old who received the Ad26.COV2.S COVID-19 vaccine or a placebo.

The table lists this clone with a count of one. For the CDR3, the DNA is TGTGCCAGCTCAGTTAACACGCTTGGAAACACCATATATTTT. Protein: CASSVNTLGNTIYF. V and J are TRBV7-9 and TRBJ1-3; D not certain. Trimming stripped 8 bases from V and 3 bases from J, with 14 bases between. The CDR3 has 14 amino acids. In germline, CDR1 is SEHNR, CDR2 FQNEAQ (reference sequence).

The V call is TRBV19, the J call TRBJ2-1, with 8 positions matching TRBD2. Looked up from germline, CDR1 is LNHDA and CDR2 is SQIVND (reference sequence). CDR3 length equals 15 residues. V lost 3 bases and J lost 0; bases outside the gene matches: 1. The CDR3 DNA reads TGTGCCAGTAGTATTAGCGGGATCTCCTACAATGAGCAGTTCTTC. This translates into CASSISGISYNEQFF.

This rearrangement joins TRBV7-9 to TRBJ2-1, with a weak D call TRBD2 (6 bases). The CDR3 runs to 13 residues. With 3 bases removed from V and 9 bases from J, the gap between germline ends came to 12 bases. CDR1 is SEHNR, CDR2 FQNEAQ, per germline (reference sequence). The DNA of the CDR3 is TGTGCCAGCAGCTTTGGCGGGGTTGTTGAGCAGTTCTTC. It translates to CASSFGGVVEQFF.

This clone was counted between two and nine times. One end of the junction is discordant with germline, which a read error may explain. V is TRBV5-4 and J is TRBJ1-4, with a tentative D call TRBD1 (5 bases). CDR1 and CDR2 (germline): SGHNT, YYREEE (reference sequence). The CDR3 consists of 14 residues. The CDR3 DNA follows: TGTGCCAGCAGTCCCGGACATTCTAAGGAAAAACTGTTTTTT. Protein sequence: CASSPGHSKEKLFF.

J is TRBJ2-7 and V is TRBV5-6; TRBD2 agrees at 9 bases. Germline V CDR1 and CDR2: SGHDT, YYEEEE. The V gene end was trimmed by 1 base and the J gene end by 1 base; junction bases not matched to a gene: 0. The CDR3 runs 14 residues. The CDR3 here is CASSLTSGSYEQYF. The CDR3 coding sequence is TGTGCCAGCAGCTTGACTAGCGGGTCCTACGAGCAGTACTTC.

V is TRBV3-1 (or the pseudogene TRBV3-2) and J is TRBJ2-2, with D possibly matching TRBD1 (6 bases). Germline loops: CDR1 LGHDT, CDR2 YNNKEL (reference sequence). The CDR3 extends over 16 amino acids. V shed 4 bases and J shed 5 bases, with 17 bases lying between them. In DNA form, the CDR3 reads TGTGCCAGCAGCCGTTATACAGGGCTTGGAACCGGGGAGCTGTTTTTT. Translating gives CASSRYTGLGTGELFF.

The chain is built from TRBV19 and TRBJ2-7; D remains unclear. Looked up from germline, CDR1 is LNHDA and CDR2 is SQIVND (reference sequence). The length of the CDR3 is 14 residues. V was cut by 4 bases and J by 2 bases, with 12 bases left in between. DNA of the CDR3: TGTGCCAGTAGTACTGCCGGTCCAGCCTACGAGCAGTACTTC. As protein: CASSTAGPAYEQYF.

CDR3 in DNA: TGCGCCAGCAGCCGGGACAGCCGCTCCTACAATGAGCAGTTCTTC. Translation gives CASSRDSRSYNEQFF. The J gene is TRBJ2-1, the V gene TRBV5-1; TRBD1 matches 7 bases. The V and J ends lost 4 bases and 0 bases, in that order; junction bases with no gene match: 4. There are 15 residues in the CDR3. CDR1 and CDR2 from the germline V gene are SGHRS and YFSETQ.

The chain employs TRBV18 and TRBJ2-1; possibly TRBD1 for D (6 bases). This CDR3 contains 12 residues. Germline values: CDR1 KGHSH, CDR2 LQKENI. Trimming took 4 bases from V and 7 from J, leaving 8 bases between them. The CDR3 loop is CASSQQGNEQFF. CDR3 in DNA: TGTGCCAGCTCACAACAGGGAAATGAGCAGTTCTTC.

The CDR3 sequence: CASSWLGNYTGELFF. As DNA, the CDR3 is TGTGCCAGTAGTTGGCTAGGGAATTACACCGGGGAGCTGTTTTTT. The V call is TRBV19, the J call TRBJ2-2; D uncertain. In germline, CDR1 is LNHDA, CDR2 SQIVND (reference sequence). The CDR3 extends over 15 amino acids. V lost 5 bases and J lost 3, with 13 bases in between. The whole variable domain, filled in from reference TRBV19 and TRBJ2-2, reads DGGITQSPKYLFRKEGQNVTLSCEQNLNHDAMYWYRQDPGQGLRLIYYSQIVNDFQKGDIAEGYSVSREKKESFPLTVTSAQKNPTAFYLCASSWLGNYTGELFFGEGSRLTVL.

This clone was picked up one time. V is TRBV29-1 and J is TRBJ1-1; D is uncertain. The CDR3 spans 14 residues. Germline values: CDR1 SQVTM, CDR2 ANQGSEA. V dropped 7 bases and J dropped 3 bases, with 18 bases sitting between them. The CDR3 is CSAQLGSRYTEAFF. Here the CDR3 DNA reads TGCAGCGCCCAACTGGGATCCCGATACACTGAAGCTTTCTTT.

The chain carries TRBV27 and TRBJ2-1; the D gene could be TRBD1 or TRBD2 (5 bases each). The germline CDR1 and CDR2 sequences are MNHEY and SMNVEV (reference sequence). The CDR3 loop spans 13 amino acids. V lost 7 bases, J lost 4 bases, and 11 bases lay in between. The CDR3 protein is CASTPGPYNEQFF. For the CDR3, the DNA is TGTGCCAGCACCCCGGGGCCTTACAATGAGCAGTTCTTC.

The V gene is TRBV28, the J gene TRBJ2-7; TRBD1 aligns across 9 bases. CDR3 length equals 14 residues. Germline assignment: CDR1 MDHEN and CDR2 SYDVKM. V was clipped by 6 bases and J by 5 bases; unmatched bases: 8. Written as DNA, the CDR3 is TGTGCCAGCAGCAGGGACAGGGCTCTACACGAGCAGTACTTC. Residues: CASSRDRALHEQYF. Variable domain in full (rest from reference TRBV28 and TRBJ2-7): DVKVTQSSRYLVKRTGEKVFLECVQDMDHENMFWYRQDPGLGLRLIYFSYDVKMKEKGDIPEGYSVSREKKERFSLILESASTNQTSMYLCASSRDRALHEQYFGPGTRLTVT.

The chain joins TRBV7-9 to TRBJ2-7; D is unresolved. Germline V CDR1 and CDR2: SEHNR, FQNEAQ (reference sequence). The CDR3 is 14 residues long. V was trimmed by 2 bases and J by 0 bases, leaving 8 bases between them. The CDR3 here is CASSLPSSSYEQYF. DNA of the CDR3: TGTGCCAGCAGCTTACCCAGCAGCTCCTACGAGCAGTACTTC. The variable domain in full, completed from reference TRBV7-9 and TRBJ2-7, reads DTGVSQNPRHKITKRGQNVTFRCDPISEHNRLYWYRQTLGQGPEFLTYFQNEAQLEKSRLLSDRFSAERPKGSFSTLEIQRTEQGDSAMYLCASSLPSSSYEQYFGPGTRLTVT.

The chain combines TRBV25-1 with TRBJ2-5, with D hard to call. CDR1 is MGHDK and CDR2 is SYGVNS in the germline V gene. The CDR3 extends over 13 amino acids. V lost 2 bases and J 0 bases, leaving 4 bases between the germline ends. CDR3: CASSEVYQETQYF. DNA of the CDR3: TGTGCCAGCAGTGAAGTTTACCAAGAGACCCAGTACTTC.

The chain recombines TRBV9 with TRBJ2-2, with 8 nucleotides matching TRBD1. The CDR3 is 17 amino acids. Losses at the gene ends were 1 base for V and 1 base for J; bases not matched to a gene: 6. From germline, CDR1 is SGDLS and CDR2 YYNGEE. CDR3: CASSVITGTGNTGELFF. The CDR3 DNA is TGTGCCAGCAGCGTAATAACCGGGACAGGGAACACCGGGGAGCTGTTTTTT. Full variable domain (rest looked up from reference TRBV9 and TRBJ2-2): DSGVTQTPKHLITATGQRVTLRCSPRSGDLSVYWYQQSLDQGLQFLIQYYNGEERAKGNILERFSAQQFPDLHSELNLSSLELGDSALYFCASSVITGTGNTGELFFGEGSRLTVL.